These T cell receptor beta chains were read from a single sample in a study of blood T cell repertoires in COVID-19. The repertoire was sequenced with immunoSEQ multiplex PCR; TCRdb's copy has only in-frame clones and lacks some. This sample has 130,000 or so clones, with 70% to 80% found just once. The source material was peripheral blood. The receptors derive from a human donor in a cohort sampled during active COVID-19. Each CDR3 is given with its conserved first and last residue. D genes are given only for firm matches. Size values are once, few and many counts, or a class for expanded clones, and some rows have none.

NA	NA	TRBV6-6	TRBJ1-1	15	TGTGCCAGCATCCCCGGTAGTCGAGGTCCGGTGTGGGCTTTCTTT	CASIPGSRGPVWAFF
NA	TRBD1	TRBV4-2	TRBJ2-7	15	TGTGCCAGCAGCCAAGTAACAGGGGCCACCTACGAGCAGTACTTC	CASSQVTGATYEQYF
NA	TRBD2	TRBV7-7	TRBJ2-3	15	TGTGCCAGCAGCAAAGGACTAGCGGGGGTGGGTACGCAGTATTTT	CASSKGLAGVGTQYF
NA	TRBD2	TRBV2	TRBJ2-7	14	TGTGCCAGCCATAGCCTAGCGGGGGATTACGAGCAGTACTTC	CASHSLAGDYEQYF
NA	TRBD1	TRBV7-9	TRBJ2-2	16	TGTGCCAGCACCCTCCTGGGGACAGCTAACACCGGGGAGCTGTTTTTT	CASTLLGTANTGELFF
NA	TRBD1	TRBV3-1/TRBV3-2	TRBJ2-1	17	TGTGCCAGCAGCCCTCAGAGGACCGGGACAGCTGTGGATGAGCAGTTCTTC	CASSPQRTGTAVDEQFF
NA	NA	TRBV28	TRBJ1-1	15	TGTGCCAGCATAGGGCCGACCTCCGGGGTCACTGAAGCTTTCTTT	CASIGPTSGVTEAFF
NA	TRBD1	TRBV6-5	TRBJ1-2	14	TGTGCCAGCAGAGGACAGGCGCAACTATATGGCTACACCTTC	CASRGQAQLYGYTF
NA	NA	TRBV19	TRBJ1-5	13	TGTGCCAGTACTACGGCAGGGAATCAGCCCCAGCATTTT	CASTTAGNQPQHF
few	TRBD1	TRBV10-2	TRBJ1-4	17	TGCGCCAGCACCCCCGGGACAGGGTGGGGTCCCGACGAAAAACTGTTTTTT	CASTPGTGWGPDEKLFF
once	NA	TRBV3-1/TRBV3-2	TRBJ2-7	16	TGTGCCAGCAGCCAAGCCCGAGCACCGGTGGTCCACGAGCAGTACTTC	CASSQARAPVVHEQYF
NA	NA	TRBV25-1	TRBJ1-6	14	TGTGCCAGCAGTCTCGGACTGATAAATTCACCCCTCCACTTT	CASSLGLINSPLHF
few	TRBD1	TRBV2	TRBJ2-7	16	TGTGCCAGCAGTGCCCTAGGACAGGGGATGACCTACGAGCAGTACTTC	CASSALGQGMTYEQYF
NA	TRBD1	TRBV2	TRBJ1-5	16	TGTGCCAGCAGTCCGAGAGGACAGGGCAGACATCAGCCCCAGCATTTT	CASSPRGQGRHQPQHF
few	TRBD1	TRBV6-1	TRBJ2-4	19	TGTGCCAGCAGTGAAGCTGGCCGGACAGGCCTATTAGCCAAAAACATTCAGTACTTC	CASSEAGRTGLLAKNIQYF
few	NA	TRBV3-1/TRBV3-2	TRBJ1-5	14	TGTGCCAGCAGTAAAGGACGGGAGAATCAGCCCCAGCATTTT	CASSKGRENQPQHF
once	NA	TRBV3-1/TRBV3-2	TRBJ2-1	13	TGTGCCAGTAGGACACTCAGGGGCAATGAGCAGTTCTTC	CASRTLRGNEQFF
NA	NA	TRBV5-8	TRBJ1-6	13	TGTGCCAGCCACTCTAGGGGGATAACACCCCTCCACTTT	CASHSRGITPLHF
NA	NA	TRBV12-3/TRBV12-4	TRBJ1-3	13	TGTGCCAGCAGTTATGACGGGAGGGCCACCATATATTTT	CASSYDGRATIYF
few	TRBD1	TRBV5-4	TRBJ1-2	15	TGTGCCAGCAGCTCTGGACAGGGACTGGACTATGGCTACACCTTC	CASSSGQGLDYGYTF
NA	NA	TRBV27	TRBJ2-7	14	TGTGCCAGCAGTTCGCCGCGGACATTCTACGAGCAGTACTTC	CASSSPRTFYEQYF
NA	TRBD1	TRBV5-4	TRBJ1-2	15	TGTGCCAGCAGCCTCGAGGGGGCGCGGGGCTATGGCTACACCTTC	CASSLEGARGYGYTF
NA	NA	TRBV30	TRBJ1-1	15	TGTGCCTGGAGTGTAATCGACAGGAGGAACACTGAAGCTTTCTTT	CAWSVIDRRNTEAFF
NA	NA	TRBV24-1	TRBJ1-5	13	TGTGCCACCAGTGATTGGGACTTCTCGCCCCAGCATTTT	CATSDWDFSPQHF
few	TRBD1	TRBV7-9	TRBJ2-2	15	TGTGCCAGCAGGCTGAACCAGGGGGCCACCGGGGAGCTGTTTTTT	CASRLNQGATGELFF
NA	NA	TRBV4-1	TRBJ2-3	19	TGCGCCAGCAGCCAAGATCGGCTAGCGACCCGGACTAGCACAGATACGCAGTATTTT	CASSQDRLATRTSTDTQYF
NA	TRBD1	TRBV5-6	TRBJ1-2	13	TGTGCCAGCAGCTTGGGGACAGGGGAGGGCTACACCTTC	CASSLGTGEGYTF